This T cell receptor beta chain was recorded in a study of blood T cell repertoires in COVID-19. This clone was counted a single time. Authors' data handling: Amplification with reference gene primers provided the estimates of nucleated cell counts. The repertoire was sequenced with immunoSEQ multiplex PCR; TCRdb's copy has only in-frame clones and lacks some. V, J and clone size reflect that table, while D and trimming were determined from the DNA. Here the sample spans about 250,000 clones, about 90% being singletons. The V end was cut by 2 bases, the J end by 0 bases, with 16 bases between. This CDR3 is 17 amino acids long. Germline lookup yields CDR1 MDHEN and CDR2 SYDVKM. Someone with COVID-19 had been met by exposed participants within 2 weeks before study entry.

The sequenced sample consisted of PBMCs or T cells enriched from blood (not recorded which). The V gene is TRBV28, the J gene TRBJ1-1; tentative D call: TRBD1 (5 bases). The TCR originated in a woman aged 40 to 50 who had been exposed to COVID-19. Here the CDR3 reads CASSLARGVHMNTEAFF. CDR3 DNA sequence: TGTGCCAGCAGTTTAGCGCGGGGGGTACACATGAACACTGAAGCTTTCTTT.